This TCR beta chain was observed in a study of immune evolution from preneoplasia to lung adenocarcinoma. To note about this clone: No antigen is known for it.

Study-wide results and limits: Later-stage lesions appeared to have more T cells, more diversity, less clonality. KRAS-mutant nodules had the highest T cell clonality.

The method was immunoSEQ multiplex PCR; TCRdb's version includes in-frame clones alone and lacks a portion of them. This sample yields 10,000 or so clones, of which around 78% are seen a single time; around 4.9% belongs to the top ten. V lost 6 bases, J lost 11 bases, and 12 bases lay in between. Germline CDR1 reads SGHDN; CDR2 reads FVKESK. This CDR3 region has 11 residues. Between the mid-2010s and the late 2010s, patients underwent resection in Japan or China. The sequence was collected from a person aged 65-85 years with lung adenocarcinoma. Sequenced material: FFPE minimally invasive lung adenocarcinoma tissue. J is TRBJ2-3 and V is TRBV14, with a weak D call TRBD2 (6 bases). The CDR3 sequence is CASRYGGKQYF. The CDR3 coding sequence is TGTGCCAGCAGATATGGCGGGAAGCAGTATTTT.